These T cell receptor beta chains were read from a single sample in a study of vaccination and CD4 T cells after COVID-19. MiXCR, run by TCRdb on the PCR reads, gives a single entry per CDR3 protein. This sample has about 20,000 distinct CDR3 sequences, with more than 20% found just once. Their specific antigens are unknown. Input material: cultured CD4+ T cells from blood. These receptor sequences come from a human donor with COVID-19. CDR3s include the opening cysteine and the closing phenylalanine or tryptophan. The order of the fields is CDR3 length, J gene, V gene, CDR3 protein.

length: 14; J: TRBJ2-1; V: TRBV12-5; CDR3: CASGRSGGAGEQFF
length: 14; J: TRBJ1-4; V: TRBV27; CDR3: CASESLQGEEKLFF
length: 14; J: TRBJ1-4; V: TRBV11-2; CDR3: CASSSDRFNEKLFF
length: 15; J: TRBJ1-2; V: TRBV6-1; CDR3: CASVEQGAIFYGYTF
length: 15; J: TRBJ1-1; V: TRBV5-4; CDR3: CASSMGATANTEAFF
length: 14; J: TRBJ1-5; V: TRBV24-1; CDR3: CATSGAGDNQPQHF
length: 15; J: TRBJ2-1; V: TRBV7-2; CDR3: CASSPHPNSANEQFF
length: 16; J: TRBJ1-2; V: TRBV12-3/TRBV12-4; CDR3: CASSDDRGVFNYGYTF
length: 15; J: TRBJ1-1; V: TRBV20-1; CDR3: CSARGQGGMNTEAFF
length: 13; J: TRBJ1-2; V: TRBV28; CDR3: CASSTGTDFGYTF
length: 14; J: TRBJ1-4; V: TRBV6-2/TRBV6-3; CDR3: CASRRQGAGEKLFF
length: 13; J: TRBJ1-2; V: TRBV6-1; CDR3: CASREGGPYGYTF
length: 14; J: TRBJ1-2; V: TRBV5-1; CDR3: CASSPGVPIYGYTF
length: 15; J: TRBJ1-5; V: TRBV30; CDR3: CAWSVRRGANQPQHF
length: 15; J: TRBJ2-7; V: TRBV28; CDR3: CASTPGGGGAYEQYF
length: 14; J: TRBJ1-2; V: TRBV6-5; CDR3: CASSSITGGYGYTF
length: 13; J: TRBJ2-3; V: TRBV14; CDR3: CASSQRDADTQYF
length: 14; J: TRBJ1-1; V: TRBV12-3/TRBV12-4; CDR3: CASSRGRAQAEAFF
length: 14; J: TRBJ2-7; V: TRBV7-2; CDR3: CASSDETVSYEQYF